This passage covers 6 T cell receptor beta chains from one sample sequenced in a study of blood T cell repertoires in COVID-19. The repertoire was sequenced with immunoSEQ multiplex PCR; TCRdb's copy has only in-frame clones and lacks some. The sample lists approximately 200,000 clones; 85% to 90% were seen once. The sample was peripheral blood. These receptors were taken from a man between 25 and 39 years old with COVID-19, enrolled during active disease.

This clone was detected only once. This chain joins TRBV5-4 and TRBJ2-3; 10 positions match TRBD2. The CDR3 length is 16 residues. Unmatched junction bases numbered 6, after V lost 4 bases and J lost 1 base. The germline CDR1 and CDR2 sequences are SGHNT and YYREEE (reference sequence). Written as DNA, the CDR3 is TGTGCCAGCAGCCCAGGGCTAGCGGGGGGCACAGATACGCAGTATTTT. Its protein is CASSPGLAGGTDTQYF.

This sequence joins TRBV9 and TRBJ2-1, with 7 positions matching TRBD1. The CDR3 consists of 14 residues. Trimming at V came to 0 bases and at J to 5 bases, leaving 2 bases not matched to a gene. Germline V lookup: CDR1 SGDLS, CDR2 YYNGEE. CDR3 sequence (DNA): TGTGCCAGCAGCGTAGTAGACAGGGACAATGAGCAGTTCTTC. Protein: CASSVVDRDNEQFF.

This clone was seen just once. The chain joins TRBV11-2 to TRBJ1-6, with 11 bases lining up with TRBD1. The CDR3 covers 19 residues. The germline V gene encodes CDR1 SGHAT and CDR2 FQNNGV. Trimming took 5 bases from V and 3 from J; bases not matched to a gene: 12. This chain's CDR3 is CASSPRTGGAGGYNSPLHF. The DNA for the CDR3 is TGTGCCAGCAGCCCACGGACAGGGGGCGCGGGAGGCTATAATTCACCCCTCCACTTT.

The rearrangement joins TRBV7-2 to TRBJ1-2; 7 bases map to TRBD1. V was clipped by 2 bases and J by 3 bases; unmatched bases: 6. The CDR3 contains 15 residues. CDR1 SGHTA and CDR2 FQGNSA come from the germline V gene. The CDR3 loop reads CASSLYLTGDYGYTF. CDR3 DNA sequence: TGTGCCAGCAGCTTATACTTAACAGGGGACTATGGCTACACCTTC.

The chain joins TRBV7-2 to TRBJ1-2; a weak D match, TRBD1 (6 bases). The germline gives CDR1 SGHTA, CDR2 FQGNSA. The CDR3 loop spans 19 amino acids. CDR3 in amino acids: CFRAEGPPGVRRANYGYTF. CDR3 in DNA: TGTTTTCGAGCCGAGGGGCCACCAGGGGTTCGCCGTGCTAACTATGGCTACACCTTC.

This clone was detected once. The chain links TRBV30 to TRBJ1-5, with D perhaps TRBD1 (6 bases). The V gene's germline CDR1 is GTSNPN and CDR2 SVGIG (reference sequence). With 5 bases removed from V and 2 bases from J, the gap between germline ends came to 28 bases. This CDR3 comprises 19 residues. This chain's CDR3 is CAWPTVQGWKRCGNQPQHF. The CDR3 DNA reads TGTGCCTGGCCTACGGTACAGGGCTGGAAGAGGTGCGGCAATCAGCCCCAGCATTTT.